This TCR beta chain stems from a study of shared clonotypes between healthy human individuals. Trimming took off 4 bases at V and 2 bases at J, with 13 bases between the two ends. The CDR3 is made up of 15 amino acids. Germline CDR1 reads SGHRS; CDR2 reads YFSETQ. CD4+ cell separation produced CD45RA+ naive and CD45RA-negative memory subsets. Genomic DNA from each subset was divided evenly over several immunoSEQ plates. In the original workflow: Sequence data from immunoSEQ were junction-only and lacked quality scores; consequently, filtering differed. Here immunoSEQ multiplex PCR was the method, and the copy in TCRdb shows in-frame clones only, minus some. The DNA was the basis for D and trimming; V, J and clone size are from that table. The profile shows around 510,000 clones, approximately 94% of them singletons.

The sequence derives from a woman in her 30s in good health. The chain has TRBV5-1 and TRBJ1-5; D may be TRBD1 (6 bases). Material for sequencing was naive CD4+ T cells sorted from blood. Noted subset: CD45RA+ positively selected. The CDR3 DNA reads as TGCGCCAGCAGCCCGAGAGGGGGAGGCAATCAGCCCCAGCATTTT. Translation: CASSPRGGGNQPQHF.